These T cell receptor beta chains were read from a single sample in a study of Graves' ophthalmopathy and Graves' hyperthyroidism. TCRdb redid the calling of the multiplex PCR reads with MiXCR, one entry per CDR3 protein. The data contain approximately 210,000 distinct CDR3 sequences, about 32% of them singletons. Sequenced sample: peripheral blood. These receptors came from a man in his fifties or sixties with Graves' ophthalmopathy. CDR3s include the opening cysteine and the closing phenylalanine or tryptophan. The order of the fields is D gene, J gene, V gene, clone size, CDR3 DNA, CDR3 protein. The D gene is left open where the match is weak. The size field is filled for only some rows; it gives once, few, many or a size class.

. | TRBJ2-2 | TRBV14 | many | TGTGCCAGCAGCCAAGACCTCTTGGCCGGGGAGCTGTTTTTT | CASSQDLLAGELFF
. | TRBJ2-2 | TRBV27 | many | TGTGCCAGCAGTTTTCCCGGGACCGGGGAGCTGTTTTTT | CASSFPGTGELFF
. | TRBJ1-1 | TRBV12-3/TRBV12-4 | . | TGTGCCAGCAGGGTGGTTAAGGACACTGAAGCTTTCTTT | CASRVVKDTEAFF
. | TRBJ1-5 | TRBV19 | many | TGTGCCAGTAGATCCGGGACTTGGCAGCCCCAGCATTTT | CASRSGTWQPQHF
. | TRBJ1-1 | TRBV20-1 | many | TGCAGTGCTAGAAAGTCAGATGAAGCTTTCTTT | CSARKSDEAFF
. | TRBJ1-3 | TRBV12-3/TRBV12-4 | . | TGTGCCAGCAGTTTCCGGGGTCTAGGGTACACCATATATTTT | CASSFRGLGYTIYF
. | TRBJ1-2 | TRBV12-3/TRBV12-4 | few | TGTGCCAGCAGTATGACTGTCGGCTATGGCTACACCTTC | CASSMTVGYGYTF
TRBD2 | TRBJ2-7 | TRBV28 | many | TGTGCCAGCAACTGGGGGGGCTCCTACGAGCAGTACTTC | CASNWGGSYEQYF
. | TRBJ1-5 | TRBV27 | . | TGTGCCAGCAGTTTAGGACATGTCAATCAGCCCCAGCATTTT | CASSLGHVNQPQHF
TRBD1 | TRBJ2-1 | TRBV12-3/TRBV12-4 | once | TGTGCCAGCAGCTCCAGGGACAGGCCCAATGAGCAGTTCTTC | CASSSRDRPNEQFF
. | TRBJ2-7 | TRBV6-5 | many | TGTGCCAGCAGTTATCCCTGGACCGGGGACACAAGCTACGAGCAGTACTTC | CASSYPWTGDTSYEQYF
TRBD2 | TRBJ2-7 | TRBV6-5 | many | TGTGCCAGCAGTTACAGGGGACTAGCGGGAGACGAGCAGTACTTC | CASSYRGLAGDEQYF
. | TRBJ2-5 | TRBV6-1 | once | TGTGCCAGCAGTCCCGGGCCAGCAATCGAGACCCAGTACTTC | CASSPGPAIETQYF
TRBD1 | TRBJ1-5 | TRBV6-4 | many | TGTGCCAGCAGCCAGAACGGGGGACAGTCTAGCAATCAGCCCCAGCATTTT | CASSQNGGQSSNQPQHF
TRBD2 | TRBJ2-2 | TRBV20-1 | many | TGCAGCGCCGCCCACCTAGCGGGAGGGGCCGGGGAGCTGTTTTTT | CSAAHLAGGAGELFF
. | TRBJ2-5 | TRBV7-2 | once | TGTGCCAGCAGCTTAGGGTCAGCCCGAGGGGAGACCCAGTACTTC | CASSLGSARGETQYF
TRBD1 | TRBJ1-2 | TRBV30 | many | TGTGCCTGGACTCAGACAGGGGGCCATGGCTACACCTTC | CAWTQTGGHGYTF
. | TRBJ2-7 | TRBV11-2 | many | TGTGCCAGCAGCCGGACGGGGCTCCTCTACGAGCAGTACTTC | CASSRTGLLYEQYF
TRBD2 | TRBJ2-7 | TRBV10-3 | once | TGTGCCGTAGGACTAGCGGGGGATTCTGCTTCCGAGCAGTACTTC | CAVGLAGDSASEQYF
TRBD1 | TRBJ1-1 | TRBV28 | . | TGTGCCAGCAGTTTAGCAACAGGGGGCGGGTATTACACTGAAGCTTTCTTT | CASSLATGGGYYTEAFF
TRBD1 | TRBJ1-5 | TRBV27 | many | TGTGCCACCCCTATGGGCGAGGGGGCGACCCCTCTTCAGCCCCAGCATTTT | CATPMGEGATPLQPQHF
. | TRBJ1-6 | TRBV7-3 | many | TGTGCCAGCAGCTTAGGCCGGGTTGGATCACCCCTCCACTTT | CASSLGRVGSPLHF
. | TRBJ2-7 | TRBV29-1 | many | TGCAGCGTTGAAGATATGGATGAGGGCCGAAAAGCCTACGAGCAGTACTTC | CSVEDMDEGRKAYEQYF
TRBD1 | TRBJ1-1 | TRBV19 | many | TGTGCCAGACAATACAGGGGCGAGGGCACTGAAGCTTTCTTT | CARQYRGEGTEAFF
. | TRBJ1-1 | TRBV11-2 | . | TGTGCCAGCAGCCCCGACCGAGGGTTGAACACTGAAGCTTTCTTT | CASSPDRGLNTEAFF
. | TRBJ2-7 | TRBV7-8 | . | TGCGCCAGCAGCCAAGATGCCGGTGGGTACGAGCAGTACTTC | CASSQDAGGYEQYF
. | TRBJ2-7 | TRBV6-1 | many | TGTGCCAGCAGTGAAGAAGGGCAGGGGCGTTGGCGCTTCGAGCAGTACTTC | CASSEEGQGRWRFEQYF
. | TRBJ2-7 | TRBV12-3/TRBV12-4 | few | TGTGCCAGCAGTTTCTCGGGTGACGAGCAGTACTTC | CASSFSGDEQYF
. | TRBJ2-2 | TRBV27 | many | TGTGCCAGCAGCTTCACTAGGGGCACCGGGGAGCTGTTTTTT | CASSFTRGTGELFF
TRBD1 | TRBJ1-5 | TRBV7-2 | . | TGTGCCAGCAGTGAAGGACAGGGTCCTCAGCCCCAGCATTTT | CASSEGQGPQPQHF
. | TRBJ2-7 | TRBV28 | many | TGTGCCAGCAGTTCGTTAAAGCCCTACGAGCAGTACTTC | CASSSLKPYEQYF
. | TRBJ1-2 | TRBV20-1 | . | TGCAGTGCTAGAGACGGCACGGACTATGGCTACACCTTC | CSARDGTDYGYTF
. | TRBJ2-5 | TRBV20-1 | many | TGCAGTGCTAGAGCTCCGGGGGAGACCCAGTACTTC | CSARAPGETQYF
. | TRBJ1-1 | TRBV12-3/TRBV12-4 | . | TGTGCCAGCAGTTTGGCCTTGACTGAAGCTTTCTTT | CASSLALTEAFF
. | TRBJ2-7 | TRBV18 | many | TGTGCCAGCTCAACATCTACAGGGGAGGGTTCCTACGAGCAGTACTTC | CASSTSTGEGSYEQYF